This T cell receptor beta chain was sequenced for a study of blood T cell repertoires in COVID-19. This CDR3 spans 16 amino acids. Germline CDR1 reads SEHNR; CDR2 reads FQNEAQ (reference sequence). Trimming shortened V by 1 base and J by 3 bases, and 15 bases separated the two germline ends. The study drew participants aged about 18 to 90 years from about two dozen US areas. Libraries were prepared by immunoSEQ multiplex PCR; TCRdb keeps only in-frame clonotypes and omits some of them. The table shows 200,000 or so clones, with 84% occurring only once. This clone was seen only a few times. The sample comprised PBMCs or T cells enriched from blood (not recorded which). This clonotype was sampled from a man between 40 and 49 years old who had recovered from COVID-19. The J gene is TRBJ1-1, the V gene TRBV7-9; a possible D gene is TRBD1 (5 bases). CDR3 in amino acids: CASSLVGPGRDTEAFF. In DNA form, the CDR3 reads TGTGCCAGCAGCTTAGTGGGGCCAGGGAGGGACACTGAAGCTTTCTTT.